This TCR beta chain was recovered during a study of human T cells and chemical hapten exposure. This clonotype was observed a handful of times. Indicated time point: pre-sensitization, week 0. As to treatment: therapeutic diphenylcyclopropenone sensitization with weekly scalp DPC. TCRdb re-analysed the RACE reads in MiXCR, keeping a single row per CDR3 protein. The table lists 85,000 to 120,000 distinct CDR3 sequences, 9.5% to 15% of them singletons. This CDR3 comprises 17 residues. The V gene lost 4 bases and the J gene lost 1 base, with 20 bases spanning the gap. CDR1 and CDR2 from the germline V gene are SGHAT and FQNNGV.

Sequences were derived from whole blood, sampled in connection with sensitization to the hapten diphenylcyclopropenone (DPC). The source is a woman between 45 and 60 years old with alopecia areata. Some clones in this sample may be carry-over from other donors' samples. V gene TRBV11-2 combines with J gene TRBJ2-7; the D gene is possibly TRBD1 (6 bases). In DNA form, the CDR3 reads TGTGCCAGCAGCTCCTCACCCCCGGGACACGGGTCCTACGAGCAGTACTTC. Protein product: CASSSSPPGHGSYEQYF.